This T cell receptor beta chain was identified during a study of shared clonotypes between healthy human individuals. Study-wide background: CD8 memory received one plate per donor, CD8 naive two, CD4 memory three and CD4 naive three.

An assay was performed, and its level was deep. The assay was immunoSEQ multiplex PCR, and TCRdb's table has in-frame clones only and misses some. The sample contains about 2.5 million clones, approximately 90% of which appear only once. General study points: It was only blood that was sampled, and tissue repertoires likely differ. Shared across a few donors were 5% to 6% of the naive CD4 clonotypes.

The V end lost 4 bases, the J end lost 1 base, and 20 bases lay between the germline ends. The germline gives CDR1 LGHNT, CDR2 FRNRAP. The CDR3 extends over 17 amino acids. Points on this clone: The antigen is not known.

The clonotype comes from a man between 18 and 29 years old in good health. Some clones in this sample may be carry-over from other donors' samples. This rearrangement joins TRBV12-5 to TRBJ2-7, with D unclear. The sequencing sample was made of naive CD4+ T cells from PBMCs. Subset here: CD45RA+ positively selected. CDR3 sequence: CASGSRPMGITSYEQYF. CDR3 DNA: TGTGCTAGTGGTTCTCGCCCTATGGGGATCACGTCCTACGAGCAGTACTTC.